This passage covers 16 T cell receptor beta chains from one sample sequenced in a study of blood T cell repertoires in COVID-19. The assay was immunoSEQ multiplex PCR, and TCRdb's table has in-frame clones only and misses some. Here the sample spans more than 35,000 clones, around nine tenths being singletons. Sequenced sample: peripheral blood. The source is a man aged 55 to 70 with active COVID-19.

V is TRBV6-5 and J is TRBJ2-1, with D maybe TRBD2 (5 bases). The CDR3 extends over 11 amino acids. With 3 bases removed from V and 15 bases from J, the gap between germline ends came to 12 bases. CDR1 is MNHEY and CDR2 is SVGAGI in the germline V gene. The CDR3 sequence: CASSYGGSSFF. The CDR3 DNA follows: TGTGCCAGCAGTTATGGCGGGTCGTCGTTCTTC.

CDR3 region: CASSLEPTGNNEQFF. The CDR3 region has the DNA TGCGCCAGCAGCTTGGAACCGACGGGGAACAATGAGCAGTTCTTC. The V and J genes are TRBV5-1 and TRBJ2-1; possible D gene TRBD2, 5 bases. V was trimmed by 0 bases and J by 5 bases, leaving 12 bases between them. CDR1 is SGHRS and CDR2 is YFSETQ in the germline V gene. The CDR3 totals 15 residues.

V and J are TRBV6-5 and TRBJ2-3, with 8 nucleotides matching TRBD1. The germline CDR1 and CDR2 sequences are MNHEY and SVGAGI. This CDR3 is built from 13 residues. J lost 8 bases, V lost 6 bases, and 7 bases had no gene match. CDR3 bases: TGTGCCAGCAGAGTTAGACAGGGGCCTACGCAGTATTTT. Its protein product is CASRVRQGPTQYF.

This chain joins TRBV21-1 and TRBJ2-5; the table gives TRBD1 as D, unverified against the DNA. TRBV21-1 is deemed a pseudogene. The CDR3 is 15 residues long. CDR3 DNA: TGTGCCAGCAGCAAAGATCAGGGGATGGGAGAGACCCAGTACTTC. This translates into CASSKDQGMGETQYF.

The gene calls are TRBV7-2 and TRBJ2-5, with D possibly TRBD2 on 5 matching bases. From germline, CDR1 is SGHTA and CDR2 FQGNSA. The length of the CDR3 is 15 residues. Trimming took 1 base from V and 4 from J, leaving 13 bases between them. CDR3 sequence reads: CASSLESRGRETQYF. CDR3 coding DNA: TGTGCCAGCAGCTTAGAGAGTAGAGGGAGAGAGACCCAGTACTTC.

V gene TRBV19 combines with J gene TRBJ1-4; 8 bases match TRBD1. V lost 8 bases and J lost 7; bases outside the gene matches: 12. CDR3 length: 15 residues. Per the germline V gene, CDR1 is LNHDA and CDR2 is SQIVND (reference sequence). CDR3 region: CASSRAGTGSEKLFF. The CDR3 DNA reads as TGTGCCAGTTCACGCGCCGGGACAGGATCTGAAAAACTGTTTTTT.

The chain joins TRBV15 to TRBJ2-1; the D gene is possibly TRBD1 (5 bases). The CDR3 consists of 13 residues. CDR1 is LNHNV, CDR2 YYDKDF, per germline (reference sequence). V lost 0 bases and J 6 bases, leaving 6 bases between the germline ends. CDR3 loop: CATSRDRGNEQFF. CDR3 in DNA: TGTGCCACCAGCAGAGATAGGGGCAATGAGCAGTTCTTC.

The chain combines TRBV6-1 with TRBJ1-2; perhaps TRBD1 as D (6 bases). The CDR3 has 13 residues. Deletions cut 3 bases from V and 5 bases from J, with 10 bases between. In germline, CDR1 is MNHNS, CDR2 SASEGT. This CDR3 is CASSDRGIYGYTF. CDR3 nucleotide sequence: TGTGCCAGCAGTGATAGGGGGATATATGGCTACACCTTC.

The genes are TRBV2 and TRBJ1-2; TRBD1 might be the D (5 bases). The CDR3 covers 14 residues. The ends were cut back, 4 bases at V and 3 bases at J, with 12 bases in the middle. CDR1 is SNHLY, CDR2 FYNNEI, per germline. This CDR3 is CASSGEGPYYGYTF. DNA of the CDR3: TGTGCCAGCAGTGGGGAGGGGCCTTACTATGGCTACACCTTC.

The CDR3 DNA follows: TGCGCCAGCAGCCTCGTCCCAGGGGTTGGTGAAAAACTGTTTTTT. Amino acids: CASSLVPGVGEKLFF. The chain links TRBV5-1 to TRBJ1-4, with a possible D match to TRBD1 (6 bases). The CDR3 is 15 residues long. Germline CDR1 is SGHRS and CDR2 is YFSETQ. The germline V and J ends were trimmed by 4 bases and 7 bases, with 17 bases remaining between them.

The rearrangement joins TRBV5-6 to TRBJ1-2; the match to TRBD1 covers 10 bases. There are 13 residues in the CDR3. The germline CDR1 and CDR2 sequences are SGHDT and YYEEEE. With 4 bases clipped from V and 6 bases from J, the junction kept 3 bases outside the gene matches. The CDR3 DNA sequence: TGTGCCAGCAGCACCGGGACAGGGGATGGCTACACCTTC. Amino acid sequence: CASSTGTGDGYTF.

This chain joins TRBV4-3 and TRBJ1-4; TRBD1 matches 8 bases. After removal of 5 bases from V and 3 bases from J, the junction contained 5 bases not matched to a gene. This CDR3 comprises 15 residues. Germline V gene lookup returns CDR1 LGHNA and CDR2 YSLEER. CDR3 bases: TGCGCCAGCAGCGAGACAGGGGCTTCTAATGAAAAACTGTTTTTT. As protein: CASSETGASNEKLFF.

The genes are TRBV3-1 (or the pseudogene TRBV3-2) and TRBJ2-5, with 7 nucleotides matching TRBD2. The CDR3 totals 17 residues. Trimming removed 4 bases from V and 1 base from J; junction bases left unmatched: 12. Germline CDR1 LGHDT, CDR2 YNNKEL (reference sequence). The CDR3 nucleotides are TGTGCCAGCAGCCTTTCCTTAGCGGGTGCTCCCCAAGAGACCCAGTACTTC. It translates to CASSLSLAGAPQETQYF.

CDR3 amino acids: CASRFGTSGYGYTF. CDR3 nucleotides: TGTGCCAGCAGGTTCGGGACTTCGGGCTATGGCTACACCTTC. This chain links TRBV9 with TRBJ1-2, with D tentatively TRBD1 (5 bases). Trimming cost V 5 bases and J 4 bases, with 15 bases left between them. Germline V gene sequence: CDR1 SGDLS, CDR2 YYNGEE. The CDR3 has 14 residues.

This clone has a handful of counts. The chain employs TRBV24-1 and TRBJ2-3; D is uncertain. Germline CDR1 reads KGHDR; CDR2 reads SFDVKD. The CDR3 has 16 residues. Trimming stripped 0 bases from V and 8 bases from J, with 17 bases between. CDR3 nucleotide sequence: TGTGCCACCAGTGATTTGCAAGTTACCAGTGGTGGTACGCAGTATTTT. Translation: CATSDLQVTSGGTQYF.

This chain connects TRBV7-9 to TRBJ2-5; TRBD2 agrees at 8 bases. The CDR3 covers 17 residues. V was pared by 4 bases and J by 5 bases, with 15 bases of the junction left unmatched. The germline V gene has CDR1 SEHNR and CDR2 FQNEAQ (reference sequence). Here the CDR3 DNA reads TGTGCCAGCAGCTCCGGCGCGAGCGGGAGATCCTGGGAGACCCAGTACTTC. Protein product: CASSSGASGRSWETQYF.